This TCR beta chain was recorded in a study of regulatory T cells in long-lasting Graves disease. Building of the TCR beta libraries involved iRepertoire HTBI primers and Arm-PCR of CDR3 regions. One entry per CDR3 protein results from TCRdb running MiXCR on the multiplex PCR reads. The data hold some 370,000 distinct CDR3 sequences, with about 20% observed a single time. Germline-derived CDR1 and CDR2 are SGHTA and FQGNSA. The CDR3 is made up of 15 amino acids. Trimming took 3 bases from V and 5 from J, leaving 16 bases between them. Time point denoted: persistent/refractory GD, antithyroid drugs over 5 years with positive TRAb. TCR sequences were obtained from RNA taken from PBMCs. This clonotype was counted between two and nine times.

This receptor was taken from a female donor with Graves disease. The sequencing here drew on peripheral blood mononuclear cells (PBMCs), taken when the disease was refractory, from a patient treated with antithyroid drugs. The V and J genes are TRBV7-2 and TRBJ2-5, with D possibly called TRBD1 or TRBD2 (6 bases each). This CDR3 is CASSFWGAAMETQYF. The CDR3 nucleotides read TGTGCCAGCAGCTTCTGGGGGGCGGCGATGGAGACCCAGTACTTC.